The next 30 T cell receptor beta chains were all read from a single sample in a study of sequential checkpoint blockade in melanoma. Sequenced by immunoSEQ multiplex PCR; TCRdb stores in-frame clones only, minus some. This sample carries about 13,000 clones, roughly 86% of them seen once, and the ten largest clones take approximately 26%. The treatment here: randomized to nivolumab then ipilimumab (arm A) or the reverse (arm B). Sample: CD8+ T cells sorted from blood (inferred from file names), taken from a patient given nivolumab and ipilimumab in sequence. These receptors were taken from a human donor with melanoma.

The rearrangement links TRBV12-1 to TRBJ1-1; the table's D gene call, TRBD1, was not cross checked with the DNA. TRBV12-1 is designated a pseudogene. There are 17 residues in the CDR3. The CDR3 DNA reads TGTGCCAGCAGCTCGCACCTCCGGGACAGTGATAACACTGAAGCTTTCTTT. Translated, it gives CASSSHLRDSDNTEAFF.

This clone was counted a single time. CDR3 sequence (DNA): TGTGCCAGCAGTTTTAGGGGACTAGGGTTCCCCGGGGAGCTGTTTTTT. It codes for CASSFRGLGFPGELFF. The chain joins TRBV28 to TRBJ2-2; 8 bases are a match to TRBD2. Germline V gene data show CDR1 as MDHEN and CDR2 as SYDVKM. This CDR3 region has 16 residues. V gave up 3 bases and J gave up 6 bases; unmatched junction bases: 9. The variable domain in full, with the rest retrieved from reference TRBV28 and TRBJ2-2, is DVKVTQSSRYLVKRTGEKVFLECVQDMDHENMFWYRQDPGLGLRLIYFSYDVKMKEKGDIPEGYSVSREKKERFSLILESASTNQTSMYLCASSFRGLGFPGELFFGEGSRLTVL.

V and J are TRBV19 and TRBJ2-1; possibly TRBD1 for D (5 bases). The V and J ends lost 3 bases and 3 bases respectively, with 9 bases between them. Germline CDR1 reads LNHDA; CDR2 reads SQIVND (reference sequence). The CDR3 runs to 14 residues. CDR3 residues: CASSIIGDYNEQFF. The CDR3 DNA sequence: TGTGCCAGTAGTATCATAGGGGACTACAATGAGCAGTTCTTC.

The chain joins TRBV27 to TRBJ1-5, with a weak D call TRBD1 (5 bases). V was cut by 5 bases and J by 6 bases, with 8 bases left in between. This CDR3 is built from 12 residues. The germline V gene has CDR1 MNHEY and CDR2 SMNVEV (reference sequence). The CDR3 nucleotides are TGTGCCAGCAGTAGGGGCGGTCAGCCCCAGCATTTT. This translates into CASSRGGQPQHF.

V is TRBV5-8 and J is TRBJ2-7; D might be TRBD2 (5 bases). This CDR3 comprises 15 residues. CDR1 and CDR2 from the germline V gene are SGHTS and YDEGEE. V dropped 0 bases and J dropped 3 bases, with 13 bases sitting between them. Here the CDR3 DNA reads TGTGCCAGCAGCTTGGAGCTAGGGAGCTACTACGAGCAGTACTTC. Protein product: CASSLELGSYYEQYF.

This rearrangement joins TRBV6-6 to TRBJ1-1; D is ambiguous. Trimming removed 6 bases from V and 1 base from J, with 9 bases in between. This CDR3 has 13 amino acids. Germline CDR1 reads MNHNY; CDR2 reads SVGAGI (reference sequence). This chain's CDR3 is CASSPRWNTEAFF. The DNA of the CDR3 is TGTGCCAGCAGCCCCCGGTGGAACACTGAAGCTTTCTTT.

This clone was counted between two and nine times. V usage is TRBV11-3 and J usage is TRBJ1-1; D remains unclear. V was trimmed by 1 base and J by 6 bases, leaving 9 bases between them. CDR1 is SGHNT, CDR2 YENEEA, per germline. There are 13 residues in the CDR3. CDR3 sequence reads: CASSLGNGAEAFF. The CDR3 DNA is TGTGCCAGCAGCTTAGGGAACGGGGCTGAAGCTTTCTTT.

V is TRBV9 and J is TRBJ1-2, with a tentative D call TRBD1 (6 bases). This CDR3 region has 15 residues. V shed 6 bases and J shed 0 bases, with 15 bases lying between them. From germline, CDR1 is SGDLS and CDR2 YYNGEE. In DNA form, the CDR3 reads TGTGCCAGCACCCTAGGGGGGGGGTCTAACTATGGCTACACCTTC. Its translation is CASTLGGGSNYGYTF.

The genes are TRBV4-2 and TRBJ2-7; 11 bases are a match to TRBD2. From germline, CDR1 is LGHNA and CDR2 YNFKEQ. Trimming at V came to 3 bases and at J to 0 bases, leaving 7 bases not matched to a gene. The CDR3 contains 17 residues. The CDR3 here is CASSQGIAGGSSYEQYF. The CDR3, as DNA: TGTGCCAGCAGCCAGGGCATAGCGGGAGGGAGCTCCTACGAGCAGTACTTC.

The chain recombines TRBV4-1 with TRBJ1-4; D is possibly TRBD1 (5 bases). CDR1 and CDR2 (germline): MGHRA, YSYEKL. V was cut by 0 bases and J by 0 bases, with 5 bases left in between. CDR3 length equals 15 residues. CDR3 sequence reads: CASSQETATNEKLFF. The CDR3 DNA reads as TGCGCCAGCAGCCAAGAGACAGCAACTAATGAAAAACTGTTTTTT.

This clone is a singleton in its sample. The chain employs TRBV7-9 and TRBJ2-2; maybe TRBD2 (6 bases). The CDR3 covers 18 residues. From germline, CDR1 is SEHNR and CDR2 FQNEAQ (reference sequence). Trimming shortened V by 2 bases and J by 0 bases, and 16 bases separated the two germline ends. The CDR3: CASSLIGPRTTNTGELFF. Written as DNA, the CDR3 is TGTGCCAGCAGCTTAATTGGACCGAGGACTACGAACACCGGGGAGCTGTTTTTT.

The chain combines TRBV25-1 with TRBJ1-5; possibly TRBD1 for D (5 bases). Trimming left V 5 bases short and J 9 bases short, with 14 bases between. CDR3 size: 13 residues. In germline, CDR1 is MGHDK, CDR2 SYGVNS. CDR3 residues: CASSFSLGGPQHF. CDR3 DNA: TGTGCCAGCAGTTTTTCCCTGGGGGGGCCCCAGCATTTT.

The J gene is TRBJ2-1, the V gene TRBV7-9; the match to TRBD2 covers 12 bases. V was pared by 4 bases and J by 7 bases, with 8 bases of the junction left unmatched. The CDR3 is 16 amino acids. Germline CDR1 reads SEHNR; CDR2 reads FQNEAQ (reference sequence). The CDR3 DNA is TGTGCCAGCAGCTCCTCACTAGCGGGGGGTCGGAATGAGCAGTTCTTC. Translating gives CASSSSLAGGRNEQFF.

In the case of this clone: An end of the junction differs from the germline gene, which may be a read error. V and J are TRBV13 and TRBJ2-1, with 9 bases that match TRBD1. Germline V gene lookup returns CDR1 PRHDT and CDR2 FYEKMQ (reference sequence). The CDR3 has 15 residues. The CDR3 DNA sequence: TGTGCCGGCAGCCCGCGGACAGGGGATTTCGGTGAGCAGTTCTTC. Its translation is CAGSPRTGDFGEQFF.

The chain couples TRBV7-9 to TRBJ2-1; D is possibly TRBD2 (7 bases). The CDR3 loop spans 17 amino acids. Germline-derived CDR1 and CDR2 are SEHNR and FQNEAQ (reference sequence). Trimming removed 4 bases from V and 6 bases from J, with 22 bases in between. CDR3 in amino acids: CASSSLGRGRGGNEQFF. In nucleotides, the CDR3 is TGTGCCAGCAGCTCATTAGGGCGGGGGCGCGGAGGCAATGAGCAGTTCTTC.

This chain links TRBV9 with TRBJ2-1; TRBD2 is a possible D gene (6 bases). Trimming took off 0 bases at V and 3 bases at J, with 10 bases between the two ends. Germline assignment: CDR1 SGDLS and CDR2 YYNGEE. The CDR3 has 15 residues. CDR3 sequence reads: CASSVAGSLYNEQFF. CDR3 nucleotide sequence: TGTGCCAGCAGCGTAGCCGGGAGCCTCTACAATGAGCAGTTCTTC.

The chain employs TRBV11-3 and TRBJ2-7; 8 bases map to TRBD2. The V gene's germline CDR1 is SGHNT and CDR2 YENEEA. The ends lost 5 bases at V and 5 bases at J; junction bases unmatched: 5. The CDR3 is made up of 13 amino acids. CDR3 nucleotides: TGTGCCAGCAGCCCCGCGGGGGGCAACGAGCAGTACTTC. The encoded protein is CASSPAGGNEQYF.

This sequence joins TRBV6-5 and TRBJ1-4; 8 bases map to TRBD1. Germline CDR1 is MNHEY and CDR2 is SVGAGI. The V and J ends lost 7 bases and 3 bases, in that order; junction bases with no gene match: 4. The CDR3 has 14 residues. The CDR3 protein is CASTNRGANEKLFF. CDR3 nucleotides: TGTGCCAGCACCAACAGGGGGGCTAATGAAAAACTGTTTTTT.

As for this clone: Other DNA sequences from this sample encode an identical CDR3 as well. The chain recombines TRBV6-6 with TRBJ1-4; D is uncertain. The CDR3 consists of 15 residues. The V gene lost 2 bases and the J gene lost 0 bases, with 7 bases spanning the gap. CDR1 is MNHNY, CDR2 SVGAGI, per germline (reference sequence). Written as DNA, the CDR3 is TGTGCCAGCAGTTACAAGGAGACAACTAATGAAAAACTGTTTTTT. Protein: CASSYKETTNEKLFF.

The chain employs TRBV4-1 and TRBJ2-7, with 14 bases identical to TRBD2. V shed 5 bases and J 2 bases; nucleotides not matched to a gene: 2. The CDR3 runs 15 residues. Per germline, CDR1 MGHRA and CDR2 YSYEKL. This CDR3 is CASSLTSGRAYEQYF. CDR3 sequence (DNA): TGCGCCAGCAGCTTGACTAGCGGGAGGGCCTACGAGCAGTACTTC.

Of note for this clone: The same CDR3 is also encoded by other DNA sequences in this sample. This chain links TRBV7-2 with TRBJ2-7; D is ambiguous. The germline gives CDR1 SGHTA, CDR2 FQGNSA. Trimming left V 1 base short and J 4 bases short, with 5 bases between. This CDR3 is built from 12 residues. The CDR3 DNA follows: TGTGCCAGCAGCTTAGTCGTGTACGAGCAGTACTTC. Encoded protein: CASSLVVYEQYF. Looking up the rest from reference TRBV7-2 and TRBJ2-7 gives the full variable domain: GAGVSQSPSNKVTEKGKDVELRCDPISGHTALYWYRQSLGQGLEFLIYFQGNSAPDKSGLPSDRFSAERTGGSVSTLTIQRTQQEDSAVYLCASSLVVYEQYFGPGTRLTVT.

This chain joins TRBV18 and TRBJ2-1, with 11 nucleotides matching TRBD2. V lost 5 bases to trimming and J lost 4 bases; unmatched junction nucleotides: 19. The CDR3 consists of 20 residues. Germline V gene sequence: CDR1 KGHSH, CDR2 LQKENI. The CDR3 coding sequence is TGTGCCAGCTCAACCACAGTAACTAGCGGGAGAGGAGGTGGGTACAATGAGCAGTTCTTC. Translating gives CASSTTVTSGRGGGYNEQFF.

This chain links TRBV28 with TRBJ2-7; 10 bases are shared with TRBD1. CDR3 length equals 14 residues. V trimming: 6 bases; J trimming: 4 bases; junction bases outside the gene matches: 6. Germline V gene sequence: CDR1 MDHEN, CDR2 SYDVKM. CDR3 DNA sequence: TGTGCCAGCAGCCCGACAGGGGGCTCTTACGAGCAGTACTTC. This gives the protein CASSPTGGSYEQYF.

The gene calls are TRBV5-1 and TRBJ2-1; 8 positions agree with TRBD2. The V and J ends lost 4 bases and 4 bases, in that order; junction bases with no gene match: 10. This CDR3 has 16 amino acids. Germline lookup yields CDR1 SGHRS and CDR2 YFSETQ. The CDR3 is CASSPPSAGGYNEQFF. The DNA of the CDR3 is TGCGCCAGCAGCCCCCCCTCGGCGGGAGGATACAATGAGCAGTTCTTC.

The chain combines TRBV19 with TRBJ2-1; no reliable D call. This CDR3 comprises 16 residues. V was clipped by 4 bases and J by 7 bases, with 20 bases between them. Germline lookup yields CDR1 LNHDA and CDR2 SQIVND (reference sequence). CDR3 protein: CASSTYSFRPENEQFF. The CDR3 coding sequence is TGTGCCAGTAGTACTTACAGTTTTAGGCCAGAAAATGAGCAGTTCTTC.

CDR3 protein: CASSGGRGQETQYF. The CDR3 DNA reads as TGTGCCAGCAGCGGGGGGAGGGGTCAAGAGACCCAGTACTTC. The V call is TRBV9, the J call TRBJ2-5, with TRBD2 matching 7 bases. This CDR3 has 14 residues. The ends lost 3 bases at V and 2 bases at J; junction bases unmatched: 4. CDR1 is SGDLS, CDR2 YYNGEE, per germline.

V usage is TRBV7-8 and J usage is TRBJ2-1; 10 positions match TRBD1. The trim removed 2 bases at V and 9 bases at J, leaving 13 bases unmatched. This CDR3 spans 17 amino acids. CDR1 SGHVS and CDR2 FQNEAQ come from the germline V gene. CDR3 in amino acids: CASSLRSTGGASGEQFF. CDR3 nucleotides: TGTGCCAGCAGCTTACGGTCGACAGGGGGCGCGAGCGGTGAGCAGTTCTTC.

The V and J genes are TRBV7-8 and TRBJ2-2; TRBD1 matches at 9 bases. The V gene end was trimmed by 5 bases and the J gene end by 6 bases; junction bases not matched to a gene: 4. The CDR3 contains 14 residues. Looked up from germline, CDR1 is SGHVS and CDR2 is FQNEAQ. The CDR3 here is CASSVDRGAGELFF. The CDR3 coding sequence is TGTGCCAGCAGCGTAGACAGGGGGGCCGGGGAGCTGTTTTTT.

The chain uses TRBV27 and TRBJ1-2; TRBD1 might be the D (5 bases). Germline CDR1 and CDR2: MNHEY and SMNVEV (reference sequence). CDR3 length: 13 residues. V lost 1 base and J 8 bases, leaving 11 bases between the germline ends. CDR3 sequence reads: CASSLWGGEGYTF. The DNA for the CDR3 is TGTGCCAGCAGTTTATGGGGGGGTGAGGGCTACACCTTC.

This chain links TRBV2 with TRBJ2-7; 7 bases align to TRBD1. The V gene end was trimmed by 4 bases and the J gene end by 0 bases; junction bases not matched to a gene: 6. CDR3 length equals 15 residues. Germline V gene sequence: CDR1 SNHLY, CDR2 FYNNEI. The DNA of the CDR3 is TGTGCCAGCAGTGTATATGGACAGGCCTCCTACGAGCAGTACTTC. Translating it yields CASSVYGQASYEQYF.